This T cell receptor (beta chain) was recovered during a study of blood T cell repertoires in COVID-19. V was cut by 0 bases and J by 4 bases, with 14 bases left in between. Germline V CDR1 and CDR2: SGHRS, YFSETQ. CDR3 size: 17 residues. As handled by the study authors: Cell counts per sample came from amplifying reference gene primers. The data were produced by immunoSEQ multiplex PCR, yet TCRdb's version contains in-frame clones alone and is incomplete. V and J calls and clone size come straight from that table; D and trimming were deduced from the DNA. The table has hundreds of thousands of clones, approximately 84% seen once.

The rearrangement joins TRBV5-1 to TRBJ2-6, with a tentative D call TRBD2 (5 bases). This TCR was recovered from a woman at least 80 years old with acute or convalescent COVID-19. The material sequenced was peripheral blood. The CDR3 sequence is CASSLATGEPGANVLTF. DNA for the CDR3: TGCGCCAGCAGCTTGGCCACTGGGGAGCCCGGGGCCAACGTCCTGACTTTC. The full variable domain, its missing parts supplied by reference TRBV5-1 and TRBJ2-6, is KAGVTQTPRYLIKTRGQQVTLSCSPISGHRSVSWYQQTPGQGLQFLFEYFSETQRNKGNFPGRFSGRQFSNSRSEMNVSTLELGDSALYLCASSLATGEPGANVLTFGAGSRLTVL.